Presented here are 5 T cell receptor beta chains from one specimen sequenced in a study of patients and donors after allogeneic stem cell transplantation. TCRdb reprocessed the RT-PCR reads with MiXCR, giving one entry per CDR3 protein. Among roughly 880,000 distinct CDR3 sequences listed, over 15% were seen once. Sequences were obtained from blood, either unsorted or a sorted T cell fraction (not recorded which). The source is a human donor who was either an allogeneic HSCT recipient or a stem cell or donor lymphocyte infusion donor (not recorded which). It is not recorded whose cells these are; they may come from a transplant donor.

This clonotype was seen only a few times. The V call is TRBV3-1, the J call TRBJ2-1; 11 bases fit TRBD2. Losses at the gene ends were 4 bases for V and 5 bases for J; bases not matched to a gene: 7. Looked up from germline, CDR1 is LGHDT and CDR2 is YNNKEL (reference sequence). CDR3 length: 16 residues. This CDR3 reads CASSPSGTSGHNEQFF. CDR3 coding DNA: TGTGCCAGCAGCCCGTCGGGGACTAGCGGCCACAATGAGCAGTTCTTC.

The genes are TRBV11-2 and TRBJ2-2; TRBD2 matches at 11 bases. CDR3 length: 18 residues. V gave up 2 bases and J gave up 8 bases; unmatched junction bases: 13. Germline V CDR1 and CDR2: SGHAT, FQNNGV. CDR3: CASSLRTLAGAGRGELFF. In DNA, the CDR3 is TGTGCCAGCAGCTTACGAACACTAGCGGGAGCTGGGAGAGGGGAGCTGTTTTTT.

This clonotype was detected a few times. The V call is TRBV5-1, the J call TRBJ2-6; 7 bases agree with TRBD1. Germline CDR1 reads SGHRS; CDR2 reads YFSETQ. There are 16 residues in the CDR3. V dropped 4 bases and J dropped 4; count of bases not matched to a gene: 8. This CDR3 reads CASSRSTGVGANVLTF. In nucleotides, the CDR3 is TGCGCCAGCAGCCGGTCCACAGGGGTAGGGGCCAACGTCCTGACTTTC. Filled out from reference TRBV5-1 and TRBJ2-6, the complete variable domain reads KAGVTQTPRYLIKTRGQQVTLSCSPISGHRSVSWYQQTPGQGLQFLFEYFSETQRNKGNFPGRFSGRQFSNSRSEMNVSTLELGDSALYLCASSRSTGVGANVLTFGAGSRLTVL.

V usage is TRBV18 and J usage is TRBJ1-6; D not certain. The CDR3 sequence is 13 residues long. The germline gives CDR1 KGHSH, CDR2 LQKENI. The V end was cut by 2 bases, the J end by 6 bases, with 5 bases between. This CDR3 is CASSPVTNSPLHF. For the CDR3, the DNA is TGTGCCAGCTCACCAGTGACTAATTCACCCCTCCACTTT.

This clonotype was detected a few times. The rearrangement uses TRBV2 and TRBJ2-1, with TRBD1 identical over 8 bases. The CDR3 extends over 12 amino acids. Germline V CDR1 and CDR2: SNHLY, FYNNEI. Losses at the gene ends were 6 bases for V and 9 bases for J; bases not matched to a gene: 4. CDR3 loop: CASSTTGAEQFF. As DNA, the CDR3 is TGTGCCAGCAGCACGACAGGGGCTGAGCAGTTCTTC.